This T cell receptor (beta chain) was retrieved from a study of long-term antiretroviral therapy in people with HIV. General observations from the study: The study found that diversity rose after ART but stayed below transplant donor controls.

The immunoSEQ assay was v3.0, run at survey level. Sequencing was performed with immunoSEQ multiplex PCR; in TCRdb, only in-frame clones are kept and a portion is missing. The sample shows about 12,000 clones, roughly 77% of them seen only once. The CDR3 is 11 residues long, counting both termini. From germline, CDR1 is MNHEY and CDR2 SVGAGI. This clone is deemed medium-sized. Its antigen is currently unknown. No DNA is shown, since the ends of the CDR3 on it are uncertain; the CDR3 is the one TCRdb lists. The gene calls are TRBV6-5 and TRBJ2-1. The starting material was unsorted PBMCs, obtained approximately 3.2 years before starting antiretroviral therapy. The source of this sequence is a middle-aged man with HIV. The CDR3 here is CASSTSVGQFF.